These T cell receptor beta chains were read from a single sample in a study of T cells expressing NK-cell markers. No DNA is given; TCRdb re-called the 5' RACE reads and lists each CDR3 protein once. This repertoire includes about 550,000 distinct CDR3 sequences. The specimen sequenced was blood T cells: a sorted CD56 or NKG2C T cell subset, CD4+ or CD8+ T cells, or bulk PBMC T cells (not recorded which). Source of these receptors: a man between 18 and 35 years old in good health. The CDR3 runs from the conserved cysteine through the conserved F or W.

V	J	CDR3
TRBV20-1	TRBJ2-7	CSARPRLAGLVEQYF
TRBV5-6	TRBJ1-2	CASRYRVLYGYTF
TRBV15	TRBJ1-5	CATSRVRTADQPQHF
TRBV11-2	TRBJ2-1	CASSHPAIAGEGSYNEQFF
TRBV12-3/TRBV12-4	TRBJ1-1	CASRYRGRGNTEAFF
TRBV4-1	TRBJ1-4	CASSPAGQNEKLFF
TRBV6-5	TRBJ2-2	CASRRGWAGELFF
TRBV20-1	TRBJ2-5	CSARGGREPETQYF
TRBV11-2	TRBJ2-1	CASSHQTDNEQFF
TRBV12-3/TRBV12-4	TRBJ2-2	CASSFGGISNTGELFF
TRBV30	TRBJ2-1	CAFSRDVYNEQFF
TRBV20-1	TRBJ1-5	CSARDWDRGEDQPQHF
TRBV11-2	TRBJ1-2	CASSPEGSSNYGYTF
TRBV15	TRBJ2-1	CATSREDSGSYNEQFF
TRBV20-1	TRBJ2-7	CSASPGQGTYEQYF
TRBV6-2/TRBV6-3	TRBJ2-3	CASSQGLAGGGSATDTQYF
TRBV12-3/TRBV12-4	TRBJ2-2	CASSSPGTGEIGELFF
TRBV5-1	TRBJ2-1	CASSLASGRISEQFF
TRBV5-1	TRBJ1-5	CASSPRGESNQPQHF
TRBV7-9	TRBJ1-2	CASSSGTTDYGYTF
TRBV10-3	TRBJ2-3	CAINLEGTDTQYF
TRBV10-3	TRBJ2-1	CAIRDSGHSYNEQFF
TRBV9	TRBJ2-5	CASSRDGGVAQETQYF
TRBV20-1	TRBJ2-7	CSAPFLGSYEQYF
TRBV7-2	TRBJ2-7	CASSLGDRVALKQYF